The rows below give T cell receptor beta chains drawn from one sample of a study of regulatory T cells in long-lasting Graves disease. TCRdb reprocessed the multiplex PCR reads via MiXCR and lists one record per CDR3 protein. Of more than 300,000 distinct CDR3 sequences listed, approximately 12% were seen once; the top ten hold approximately 20%. Another study also made use of these data, one on T cells in Graves' hyperthyroidism and ophthalmopathy.

The source was peripheral blood mononuclear cells (PBMCs), collected at new diagnosis, from a patient treated with antithyroid drugs. The receptors originated from a woman in her late teens or twenties with Graves disease. Each CDR3 is given with its conserved first and last residue. Each record gives: J gene, clone size, D gene, V gene, CDR3 DNA, CDR3 protein. The D gene is left open where the match is weak. A row's size may be missing; if present it is once, few, many or a size class.

TRBJ2-7 | . | . | TRBV5-1 | TGCGCCAGCAGCTCGGTCCCAGGGATTTTCTACGAGCAGTACTTC | CASSSVPGIFYEQYF
TRBJ1-2 | many | TRBD1 | TRBV15 | TGTGCCACCAGCAGGGATACATACAGGGGCCCCACAAGCTATGGCTACACCTTC | CATSRDTYRGPTSYGYTF
TRBJ2-1 | few | TRBD1 | TRBV6-2/TRBV6-3 | TGTGCCAGCAGAATACCGGGGACAGCTCAGTTCTTC | CASRIPGTAQFF
TRBJ1-1 | many | . | TRBV9 | TGTGCCAGCAGCGGGGAGGGCAGTATGAACACTGAAGCTTTCTTT | CASSGEGSMNTEAFF
TRBJ2-1 | many | . | TRBV6-2/TRBV6-3 | TGTGCCAGCATCCCCTCCGGGACTTCTAACTCCAATGAGCAGTTCTTC | CASIPSGTSNSNEQFF
TRBJ1-3 | few | TRBD1 | TRBV9 | TGTGCCAGCAGCGGCCCACAGAGGGGACAGGTTCGCTCTGGAAACACCATATATTTT | CASSGPQRGQVRSGNTIYF
TRBJ1-5 | . | . | TRBV20-1 | TGCAGTGCCCTCCCGGGCAACGCCAATCAGCCCCAGCATTTT | CSALPGNANQPQHF
TRBJ2-5 | many | TRBD1 | TRBV18 | TGTGCCAGCTCACCGCGACAGGGAGAGACCCAGTACTTC | CASSPRQGETQYF
TRBJ2-5 | many | . | TRBV6-2/TRBV6-3 | TGTGCCAGCAGTGACGAGCCGCCGCCCCGCAAAGAGACCCAGTACTTC | CASSDEPPPRKETQYF
TRBJ2-5 | many | . | TRBV20-1 | TGCAGTGCTAGAGATTGGTCCATTCTTCAGGAGACCCAGTACTTC | CSARDWSILQETQYF
TRBJ2-1 | many | TRBD2 | TRBV10-1 | TGCGCCAGCAGTGAAAGGCTAGCGGGAGGAAAGGGTGAGCAGTTCTTC | CASSERLAGGKGEQFF
TRBJ1-6 | many | . | TRBV14 | TGTGCCAGCAGCCAAGATACGGCAGGATGGTCACCCCTCCACTTT | CASSQDTAGWSPLHF
TRBJ2-2 | few | . | TRBV5-6 | TGTGCCAGCAGCCTACCGGGGGCCGGGGAGCTGTTTTTT | CASSLPGAGELFF
TRBJ1-1 | many | . | TRBV7-9 | TGTGCCAGCAGCTTTTCAGGGAATGTCGGAGCTTTCTTT | CASSFSGNVGAFF
TRBJ2-3 | many | . | TRBV7-9 | TGTGCCAGCAGCTTTCTGGGGGGGGGCCCAGATACGCAGTATTTT | CASSFLGGGPDTQYF
TRBJ2-7 | many | . | TRBV2 | TGTGCCAGCGGCAGAACCTACGAGCAGTACTTC | CASGRTYEQYF
TRBJ2-2 | many | . | TRBV20-1 | TGCAGTGCTAGAAGGTCCTCCCGAAGGGAGCTGTTTTTT | CSARRSSRRELFF
TRBJ2-1 | few | . | TRBV20-1 | TGCAGTGCTAGAGCCGGGGTCTCAACATCCTACAATGAGCAGTTCTTC | CSARAGVSTSYNEQFF
TRBJ1-1 | many | . | TRBV19 | TGTGCCAGTAGTACAGGGTGGAAGTCCACTGAAGCTTTCTTT | CASSTGWKSTEAFF
TRBJ1-1 | many | . | TRBV11-2 | TGTGCCAGCAGCTTAGGAGGCTCGAACACTGAAGCTTTCTTT | CASSLGGSNTEAFF
TRBJ2-1 | . | TRBD2 | TRBV10-3 | TGTGCCATCACCGAGACTAGCGGGGGGTACAGTGAGCAGTTCTTC | CAITETSGGYSEQFF
TRBJ1-1 | many | . | TRBV5-5 | TGTGCCAGCAGTGGGTGGGGGGATGAAGCTTTCTTT | CASSGWGDEAFF
TRBJ2-3 | many | . | TRBV7-2 | TGTGCCAGCAGCCCCCCTCGCCGGGGGGCCGGGAGCACAGATACGCAGTATTTT | CASSPPRRGAGSTDTQYF
TRBJ2-7 | many | TRBD2 | TRBV27 | TGTGCCAGCTGGGGATATAGCGGGAGGGAAGCCTACGAGCAGTACTTC | CASWGYSGREAYEQYF
TRBJ2-3 | . | TRBD1 | TRBV7-9 | TGTGCCAGCAGCCCGGACAGGGAGACGGATACGCAGTATTTT | CASSPDRETDTQYF
TRBJ2-1 | many | TRBD2 | TRBV12-3/TRBV12-4 | TGTGCCAGCAGTTTTTCGGGACTAGAATACGATGAGCAGTTCTTC | CASSFSGLEYDEQFF
TRBJ2-1 | many | TRBD2 | TRBV12-3/TRBV12-4 | TGTGCCAGCAGACCCGGGGTAGCGGGAGGAAACTACAATGAGCAGTTCTTC | CASRPGVAGGNYNEQFF
TRBJ2-3 | many | TRBD2 | TRBV7-9 | TGTGCCAGCAGCCCTAGGACTAGCGGGACCACAGATACGCAGTATTTT | CASSPRTSGTTDTQYF